This T cell receptor beta chain was identified in a study of identical twins. Overall study results and limits: The study reached conclusions through statistical analysis that was cross-sectional, not following the same donors.

TCRdb reanalysed the 5' RACE reads using MiXCR and keeps one entry per CDR3 protein. The profile shows 550,000 to 800,000 distinct CDR3 sequences, under 8.5% of them singletons. The sample holds a few counts of this clonotype. Its target is unknown. The CDR3 totals 12 residues. CDR1 ENHRY and CDR2 SYGVKD come from the germline V gene. The V segment lost 8 bases and the J segment 9 bases; nucleotides outside the gene matches: 6. This same sample was also part of a study on yellow fever vaccine responses in identical twins.

The source is a woman aged 18-29 years in good health. The chain uses TRBV10-3 and TRBJ2-1; the match to TRBD1 covers 8 bases. The specimen sequenced was PBMCs. CDR3 loop: CAIGPDRGEQFF. The CDR3 DNA follows: TGTGCCATCGGACCCGACAGGGGTGAGCAGTTCTTC.